The 7 T cell receptor beta chains given below trace back to one sample, sequenced in a study of blood T cell repertoires in COVID-19. Clones were sequenced by immunoSEQ multiplex PCR, and TCRdb holds only the in-frame ones, with some missing. The repertoire has about 68,000 clones, 60% to 80% of them found once; the top ten carry less than 15%. The sample taken for sequencing was peripheral blood. These receptor sequences come from a human donor in a cohort sampled during active COVID-19.

The J gene is TRBJ2-4, the V gene TRBV7-2, with TRBD2 identical over 7 bases. The CDR3 extends over 15 amino acids. The V segment lost 5 bases and the J segment 6 bases; nucleotides outside the gene matches: 10. Looked up from germline, CDR1 is SGHTA and CDR2 is FQGNSA. The DNA for the CDR3 is TGTGCCAGCAGCCTACTAGCGCCGCCTGGAAACATTCAGTACTTC. It yields the protein CASSLLAPPGNIQYF.

The J gene is TRBJ1-1, the V gene TRBV12-3 or TRBV12-4; TRBD1 aligns across 7 bases. The CDR3 consists of 13 residues. The V and J ends lost 5 bases and 1 base, in that order; junction bases with no gene match: 1. The CDR3: CASSRTGNTEAFF. As DNA, the CDR3 is TGTGCCAGCAGTCGGACAGGGAACACTGAAGCTTTCTTT.

This chain joins TRBV6-4 and TRBJ2-2, with 8 bases aligning to TRBD1. The J segment lost 7 bases and the V segment lost 7 bases, leaving 8 bases of the junction unmatched. The CDR3 is 14 residues long. The V gene's germline CDR1 is MRHNA and CDR2 SNTAGT. CDR3 amino acids: CASKPQTGVGELFF. The CDR3 DNA reads as TGTGCCAGCAAGCCCCAGACAGGGGTCGGGGAGCTGTTTTTT.

This clone was seen just once. V usage is TRBV7-8 and J usage is TRBJ1-2, with 8 bases fitting TRBD1. The V and J ends lost 3 bases and 7 bases, in that order; junction bases with no gene match: 4. Germline V gene data show CDR1 as SGHVS and CDR2 as FQNEAQ. The CDR3 length is 13 residues. CDR3 in amino acids: CASSLTGEIGYTF. In DNA, the CDR3 is TGTGCCAGCAGCTTGACAGGGGAAATTGGCTACACCTTC.

This chain uses TRBV6-5 with TRBJ2-1; D is perhaps TRBD2 (6 bases). The V gene lost 7 bases and the J gene lost 3 bases, with 13 bases spanning the gap. This CDR3 has 14 residues. Germline V gene lookup returns CDR1 MNHEY and CDR2 SVGAGI. CDR3 protein: CASTPEAGYNEQFF. CDR3 nucleotides: TGTGCCAGCACCCCTGAAGCGGGCTACAATGAGCAGTTCTTC.

The rearrangement links TRBV5-8 to TRBJ2-1, with no clear D. The ends were cut back, 1 base at V and 10 bases at J, with 9 bases in the middle. The CDR3 has 12 amino acids. Germline CDR1 reads SGHTS; CDR2 reads YDEGEE. The CDR3 DNA sequence: TGTGCCAGCAGCTTGCTTTCGCGGGAGCAGTTCTTC. Its protein is CASSLLSREQFF.

This sequence joins TRBV7-8 and TRBJ2-3; tentative D call: TRBD1 (5 bases). This CDR3 has 16 amino acids. V was cut by 2 bases and J by 0 bases, with 12 bases left in between. Germline-derived CDR1 and CDR2 are SGHVS and FQNEAQ. The CDR3 spells CASSLLVRVSTDTQYF. The CDR3 DNA sequence: TGTGCCAGCAGCTTATTAGTCAGGGTTAGCACAGATACGCAGTATTTT.